This TCR beta chain was observed in a study of ipilimumab plus nivolumab after autologous stem cell transplantation. Study-wide context: Patients received a median of roughly 5 ipilimumab and roughly eight nivolumab doses. The DLBCL group included primary refractory and relapsed cases.

Repertoires were generated with immunoSEQ multiplex PCR, while TCRdb's copy carries only in-frame clones and drops some. The table shows tens of thousands of clones, with under 75% occurring only once. Patients got ipilimumab 1 mg/kg beginning 14 to 28 days post-transplant. This CDR3 region has 16 residues. CDR1 and CDR2 (germline): SGHRS, YFSETQ. The V gene lost 4 bases and the J gene lost 0 bases, with 13 bases spanning the gap. This specimen was PBMCs, taken in a trial of ipilimumab plus nivolumab as post-transplant consolidation. The sequence was collected from a male donor with diffuse large B-cell lymphoma. This sequence joins TRBV5-1 and TRBJ1-4; D unresolved. CDR3 sequence reads: CASSRRTVATNEKLFF. The CDR3 nucleotides are TGCGCCAGCAGCCGGAGGACCGTGGCAACTAATGAAAAACTGTTTTTT.